One TCR beta chain is described in this entry. Its specificity is unknown. This entry belongs to a study of cytomegalovirus exposure and HLA in healthy donors. Broader study findings: Among immune exposure information, only CMV serostatus was available.

PCR primers comprised 60 Vbeta and 13 Jbeta primers. Data came from immunoSEQ multiplex PCR; TCRdb stores just in-frame clones and leaves some out. The sample yields some 150,000 clones, roughly 85% seen once. From germline, CDR1 is MDHEN and CDR2 SYDVKM. V shed 6 bases and J 0 bases; nucleotides not matched to a gene: 8. The CDR3 consists of 17 residues. The material sequenced was PBMCs. This receptor was obtained from a woman in her forties or fifties in good health and CMV-seronegative. The V gene is TRBV28, the J gene TRBJ1-4, with 9 bases identical to TRBD1. The CDR3 reads CASSMWGQGSTNEKLFF. Here the CDR3 DNA reads TGTGCCAGCAGCATGTGGGGACAGGGATCAACTAATGAAAAACTGTTTTTT. Complete variable domain (other parts from reference TRBV28 and TRBJ1-4): DVKVTQSSRYLVKRTGEKVFLECVQDMDHENMFWYRQDPGLGLRLIYFSYDVKMKEKGDIPEGYSVSREKKERFSLILESASTNQTSMYLCASSMWGQGSTNEKLFFGSGTQLSVL.